This T cell receptor (beta chain) was obtained from a study of vaccination effects on CD4 cells after COVID-19. Study findings and constraints: After vaccination of healthy people, only 1 of 255 vaccine-induced clones cross-reacted with common cold coronaviruses. Marked clonal contraction of infection- and vaccine-induced clones was seen late after vaccination. Convalescent patients in the study were few, and early post-infection timepoints were absent.

A remark on this clone: Its specificity is not known.

Profiling relied on immunoSEQ multiplex PCR, and the TCRdb table lists in-frame clones only, not all of them. The table lists about 71,000 clones, around 80% of them singletons. Following culture for more than 9 days, CD4+ T cells were isolated. Participants were vaccinated with two doses of either the BNT162b2 or mRNA-1273 vaccine. Unmatched junction bases numbered 7, after V lost 4 bases and J lost 6 bases. The CDR3 sequence is 14 residues long. Germline CDR1 SGDLS, CDR2 YYNGEE. The material was CD4+ T cells from PBMCs cultured without peptide, obtained after COVID-19 vaccination. The chain is built from TRBV9 and TRBJ1-2; 9 bases match TRBD1. The sequence was collected from a human donor who received a COVID-19 vaccine. The CDR3 DNA reads as TGTGCCAGCAGCCCTTGGGACAGGGTCAATGGCTACACCTTC. Amino acids: CASSPWDRVNGYTF.